These 25 T cell receptor beta chains came from one sample sequenced in a study of blood T cell repertoires in COVID-19. Profiled with immunoSEQ multiplex PCR; TCRdb holds only in-frame clones, not every one. The table has about 70,000 clones, 70% to 90% seen once. Material for sequencing was peripheral blood. The source of these receptors is a man between 65 and 85 years old with active COVID-19.

The V gene is TRBV6-6, the J gene TRBJ1-3; 7 nucleotides align to TRBD1. The CDR3 loop spans 15 amino acids. The germline CDR1 and CDR2 sequences are MNHNY and SVGAGI (reference sequence). Trimming took 5 bases from V and 3 from J; bases not matched to a gene: 7. The CDR3 region is CASSNPTGLGNTIYF. CDR3 DNA: TGTGCCAGCAGTAACCCGACAGGGCTTGGAAACACCATATATTTT.

This clone has only one observation. The chain combines TRBV6-5 with TRBJ2-5, with D perhaps matching TRBD2 (6 bases). V dropped 7 bases and J dropped 9 bases, with 12 bases sitting between them. CDR3 size: 11 residues. Germline CDR1 reads MNHEY; CDR2 reads SVGAGI. The CDR3 is CASNPWGAQYF. DNA of the CDR3: TGTGCCAGCAACCCGTGGGGGGCCCAGTACTTC.

The CDR3 DNA reads TGTGCCAGCAGCTTGCCCGGGGGGCTCGCACCACGGGAGCAGTACTTC. It codes for CASSLPGGLAPREQYF. The gene calls are TRBV5-6 and TRBJ2-7, with a tentative D call TRBD2 (7 bases). V lost 1 base, J lost 7 bases, and 21 bases lay in between. The CDR3 length is 16 residues. From germline, CDR1 is SGHDT and CDR2 YYEEEE.

This rearrangement joins TRBV11-3 to TRBJ1-1; a weak D match, TRBD1 (6 bases). V was clipped by 3 bases and J by 1 base, with 9 bases between them. Germline-derived CDR1 and CDR2 are SGHNT and YENEEA. CDR3 length: 14 residues. For the CDR3, the DNA is TGTGCCAGCAGCTTCGGGGGGCCGAACACTGAAGCTTTCTTT. It specifies CASSFGGPNTEAFF.

J is TRBJ2-2 and V is TRBV6-4; 10 positions agree with TRBD2. CDR3 length equals 15 residues. The V gene's germline CDR1 is MRHNA and CDR2 SNTAGT. With V trimmed by 6 bases and J by 3 bases, 4 bases remained unmatched. CDR3 amino acids: CASRSGRADTGELFF. DNA for the CDR3: TGTGCCAGCAGAAGCGGGAGGGCCGACACCGGGGAGCTGTTTTTT.

This clone appeared a single time. This chain uses TRBV3-1 (or the pseudogene TRBV3-2) with TRBJ2-5; 7 nucleotides align to TRBD2. This CDR3 is built from 15 residues. V trimming: 0 bases; J trimming: 5 bases; junction bases outside the gene matches: 6. Germline V CDR1 and CDR2: LGHDT, YNNKEL (reference sequence). The CDR3 nucleotides are TGTGCCAGCAGCCAAGATCCGGGGAGGGTGGAGACCCAGTACTTC. This encodes CASSQDPGRVETQYF.

The CDR3 DNA sequence: TGTGCCAGCTCACCAGGGGGGTCCCTGAGCTACGAGCAGTACTTC. Translated, it gives CASSPGGSLSYEQYF. The rearrangement links TRBV18 to TRBJ2-7, with TRBD2 as a possible D gene (6 bases). The CDR3 spans 15 residues. V gave up 2 bases and J gave up 3 bases, with 14 bases separating them. The germline gives CDR1 KGHSH, CDR2 LQKENI. Looking up the rest from reference TRBV18 and TRBJ2-7 gives the full variable domain: NAGVMQNPRHLVRRRGQEARLRCSPMKGHSHVYWYRQLPEEGLKFMVYLQKENIIDESGMPKERFSAEFPKEGPSILRIQQVVRGDSAAYFCASSPGGSLSYEQYFGPGTRLTVT.

The V call is TRBV28, the J call TRBJ1-1, with 8 bases that match TRBD1. This CDR3 is built from 14 residues. Germline V lookup: CDR1 MDHEN, CDR2 SYDVKM. V lost 7 bases to trimming and J lost 1 base; unmatched junction nucleotides: 5. DNA for the CDR3: TGTGCCAGCACAGGGGGCGTGGGGAACACTGAAGCTTTCTTT. Translated: CASTGGVGNTEAFF.

The V gene is TRBV11-2, the J gene TRBJ2-7; 8 bases align to TRBD2. This CDR3 is 14 amino acids long. Germline values: CDR1 SGHAT, CDR2 FQNNGV. V was clipped by 2 bases and J by 6 bases; unmatched bases: 6. In DNA form, the CDR3 reads TGTGCCAGCAGCTTATTTTTTGCGGGAGGCGAGCAGTACTTC. Translation: CASSLFFAGGEQYF.

The chain has TRBV18 and TRBJ2-1; 11 bases are a match to TRBD2. CDR1 is KGHSH, CDR2 LQKENI, per germline. The CDR3 runs 15 residues. The junction had 5 bases not matched to a gene; V was cut back by 8 bases and J by 2 bases. The CDR3 nucleotides read TGTGCCAGCCGGATAGCGGGAGGGCCCTACAATGAGCAGTTCTTC. Protein sequence: CASRIAGGPYNEQFF.

The rearrangement uses TRBV7-8 and TRBJ2-2; 9 nucleotides align to TRBD2. Germline loops: CDR1 SGHVS, CDR2 FQNEAQ. The CDR3 totals 19 residues. Trimming removed 2 bases from V and 6 bases from J; junction bases left unmatched: 16. DNA of the CDR3: TGTGCCAGCAGCTTACCCGGGACTAGCACCGCAGGGGCCCCCGGGGAGCTGTTTTTT. As protein: CASSLPGTSTAGAPGELFF. Based on the CDR3 plus reference TRBV7-8 and TRBJ2-2, the full variable domain is GAGVSQSPRYKVAKRGQDVALRCDPISGHVSLFWYQQALGQGPEFLTYFQNEAQLDKSGLPSDRFFAERPEGSVSTLKIQRTQQEDSAVYLCASSLPGTSTAGAPGELFFGEGSRLTVL.

Only one count was recorded for this clone. The V and J genes are TRBV11-3 and TRBJ2-3, with D maybe TRBD2 (6 bases). The V end lost 3 bases, the J end lost 6 bases, and 13 bases lay between the germline ends. The germline CDR1 and CDR2 sequences are SGHNT and YENEEA. The CDR3 spans 14 residues. CDR3 coding DNA: TGTGCCAGCAGCTTTGGAGGGAACGGCGATACGCAGTATTTT. Translation: CASSFGGNGDTQYF.

The chain carries TRBV6-4 and TRBJ2-7; 9 nucleotides agree with TRBD2. Trimming at V came to 4 bases and at J to 6 bases, leaving 7 bases not matched to a gene. CDR1 is MRHNA, CDR2 SNTAGT, per germline. The CDR3 totals 14 residues. In DNA, the CDR3 is TGTGCCAGCAGTGCGCGGGAGGGCCATACCGAGCAGTACTTC. Its translation: CASSAREGHTEQYF.

V gene TRBV23-1 combines with J gene TRBJ2-2; D possibly corresponds to TRBD2 (6 bases). TRBV23-1 is known as an ORF, though its function is uncertain. Trimming cost V 4 bases and J 4 bases, with 16 bases left between them. The CDR3 length is 16 residues. CDR3 sequence (DNA): TGCGCCAGCAGTCGGTGGACCGGGAGCGTCACCGGGGAGCTGTTTTTT. Its protein product is CASSRWTGSVTGELFF.

The V call is TRBV19, the J call TRBJ2-5; the D gene is possibly TRBD1 (7 bases). Per germline, CDR1 LNHDA and CDR2 SQIVND (reference sequence). CDR3 length: 14 amino acids. The ends were cut back, 4 bases at V and 7 bases at J, with 16 bases in the middle. The CDR3 nucleotides are TGTGCCAGTAGTACTGACGGGCAGGGGGGGACCCAGTACTTC. It translates to CASSTDGQGGTQYF.

The rearrangement links TRBV12-3 or TRBV12-4 to TRBJ1-1; 8 positions agree with TRBD1. CDR3 length: 13 residues. V dropped 4 bases and J dropped 4; count of bases not matched to a gene: 2. This CDR3 reads CASSSGGGTEAFF. The CDR3 DNA sequence: TGTGCCAGCAGTTCAGGGGGCGGCACTGAAGCTTTCTTT.

V is TRBV11-2 and J is TRBJ1-2, with TRBD1 identical over 7 bases. The CDR3 runs 14 residues. Germline V gene data show CDR1 as SGHAT and CDR2 as FQNNGV. After removal of 5 bases from V and 4 bases from J, the junction contained 7 bases not matched to a gene. For the CDR3, the DNA is TGTGCCAGCAGCCCGGTGGGACAGCCCTATGGCTACACCTTC. Its protein is CASSPVGQPYGYTF.

Remarks on this clone: At one of its ends the junction is not consistent with the germline gene, which may arise from a read error. This chain joins TRBV7-6 and TRBJ2-2, with D possibly TRBD2 on 6 matching bases. This CDR3 contains 14 residues. Germline V CDR1 and CDR2: SGHVS, FNYEAQ. The CDR3 sequence is CASSLGGNAGELFF. Written as DNA, the CDR3 is TGTGCCAGCAGCTTAGGCGGGAACGCCGGGGAGCTGTTTTTT.

This chain links TRBV19 with TRBJ2-3, with 7 bases fitting TRBD1. CDR3 size: 16 residues. Germline CDR1 LNHDA, CDR2 SQIVND (reference sequence). V dropped 3 bases and J dropped 10; count of bases not matched to a gene: 16. The CDR3 coding sequence is TGTGCCAGTAGTATCCGACAGGGCTTCACCCTGGATGCGCAGTATTTT. Protein product: CASSIRQGFTLDAQYF.

The chain links TRBV23-1 to TRBJ2-1; the D gene is possibly TRBD2 (6 bases). TRBV23-1 is noted as an ORF with a role that remains uncertain. The CDR3 covers 16 residues. Deletions cut 1 base from V and 7 bases from J, with 17 bases between. The CDR3 DNA follows: TGCGCCAGCAGTCAATGTTGGGCTAGCGTTGCGAATGAGCAGTTCTTC. Protein product: CASSQCWASVANEQFF.

This chain links TRBV7-3 with TRBJ1-6, with D uncertain. Germline CDR1 is SGHTA and CDR2 is FQGTGA. The CDR3 is 16 amino acids. Trimming stripped 2 bases from V and 6 bases from J, with 14 bases between. CDR3 residues: CASSLSGPPVNSPLHF. DNA of the CDR3: TGTGCCAGCAGCTTATCTGGCCCACCCGTTAATTCACCCCTCCACTTT.

V gene TRBV4-2 combines with J gene TRBJ2-7, with TRBD2 identical over 7 bases. This CDR3 spans 15 amino acids. V shed 1 base, J shed 4 bases, and the junction held 7 bases outside the gene matches. CDR1 and CDR2 (germline): LGHNA, YNFKEQ. The CDR3 loop is CASSQGAGEGYEQYF. The CDR3 DNA follows: TGTGCCAGCAGCCAAGGGGCGGGAGAGGGGTACGAGCAGTACTTC.

This chain uses TRBV2 with TRBJ2-1; 9 nucleotides line up with TRBD2. The germline V gene encodes CDR1 SNHLY and CDR2 FYNNEI. V lost 4 bases to trimming and J lost 4 bases; unmatched junction nucleotides: 5. This CDR3 has 15 residues. Here the CDR3 DNA reads TGTGCCAGCAGTGGGGGACTAGCCCCTTACAATGAGCAGTTCTTC. Protein product: CASSGGLAPYNEQFF. Drawing the rest from reference TRBV2 and TRBJ2-1, the complete variable domain is EPEVTQTPSHQVTQMGQEVILRCVPISNHLYFYWYRQILGQKVEFLVSFYNNEISEKSEIFDDQFSVERPDGSNFTLKIRSTKLEDSAMYFCASSGGLAPYNEQFFGPGTRLTVL.

The rearrangement uses TRBV30 and TRBJ2-1; 7 positions agree with TRBD2. Germline-derived CDR1 and CDR2 are GTSNPN and SVGIG (reference sequence). V lost 2 bases to trimming and J lost 4 bases; unmatched junction nucleotides: 5. The CDR3 is made up of 14 amino acids. CDR3 coding DNA: TGTGCCTGGAGTTTAGCTAGCGGTTACAATGAGCAGTTCTTC. Translation: CAWSLASGYNEQFF.

The V call is TRBV19, the J call TRBJ2-1, with 8 nucleotides matching TRBD2. Germline CDR1 reads LNHDA; CDR2 reads SQIVND (reference sequence). The CDR3 is made up of 14 amino acids. Losses at the gene ends were 7 bases for V and 8 bases for J; bases not matched to a gene: 10. The CDR3 region is CASNRGPGGDEQFF. Here the CDR3 DNA reads TGTGCCAGTAACCGGGGTCCCGGGGGGGATGAGCAGTTCTTC.